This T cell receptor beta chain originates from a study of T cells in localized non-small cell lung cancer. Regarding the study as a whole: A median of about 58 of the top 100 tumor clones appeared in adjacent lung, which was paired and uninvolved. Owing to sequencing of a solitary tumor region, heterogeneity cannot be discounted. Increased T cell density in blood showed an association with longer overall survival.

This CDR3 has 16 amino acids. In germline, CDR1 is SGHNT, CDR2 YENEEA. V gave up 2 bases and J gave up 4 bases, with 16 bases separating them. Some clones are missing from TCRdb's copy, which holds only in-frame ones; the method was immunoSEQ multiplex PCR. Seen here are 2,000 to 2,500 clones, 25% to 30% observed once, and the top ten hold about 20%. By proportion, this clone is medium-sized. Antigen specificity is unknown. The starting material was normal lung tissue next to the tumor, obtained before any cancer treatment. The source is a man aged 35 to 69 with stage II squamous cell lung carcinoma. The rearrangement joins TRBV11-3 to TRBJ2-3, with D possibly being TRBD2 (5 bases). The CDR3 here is CASSLKPFRGADTQYF. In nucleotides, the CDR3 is TGTGCCAGCAGCTTAAAACCGTTCCGGGGTGCAGATACGCAGTATTTT.